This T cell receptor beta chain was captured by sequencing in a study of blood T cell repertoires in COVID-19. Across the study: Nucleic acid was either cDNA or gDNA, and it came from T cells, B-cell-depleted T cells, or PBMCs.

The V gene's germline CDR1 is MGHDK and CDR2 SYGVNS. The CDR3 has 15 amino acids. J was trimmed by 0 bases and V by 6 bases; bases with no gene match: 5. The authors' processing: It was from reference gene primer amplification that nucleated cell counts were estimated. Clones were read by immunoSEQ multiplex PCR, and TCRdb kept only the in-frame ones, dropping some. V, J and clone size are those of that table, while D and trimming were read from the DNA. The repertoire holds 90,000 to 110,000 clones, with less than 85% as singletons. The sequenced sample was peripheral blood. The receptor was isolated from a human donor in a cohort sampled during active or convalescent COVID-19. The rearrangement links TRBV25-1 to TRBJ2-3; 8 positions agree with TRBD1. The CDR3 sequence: CASSRGLFSTDTQYF. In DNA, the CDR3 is TGTGCCAGCAGCAGGGGGCTCTTTAGCACAGATACGCAGTATTTT.